What follows are 18 T cell receptor beta chains derived from one specimen sequenced in a study of spatial heterogeneity in lung cancer. The study, taken as a whole, reports: Expanded intratumoral alpha and beta TCR counts tracked tumor mutation counts.

The time point denotes: sample taken at primary tumor resection. Antigens for these TCRs are unknown. TCRdb processed the 5' RACE reads anew with MiXCR; each CDR3 protein has one entry. In the table there are fewer than 10,000 distinct CDR3 sequences, roughly 7% of which are singletons. The specimen comprised lung tumor tissue, sampled at surgery. These receptors all stem from a female donor with early-stage non-small cell lung cancer.

By share, this clonotype counts as medium-sized (0.01 to 0.1%). The library was built for alpha chains, so this beta chain is an off-target read and its size means little. J is TRBJ2-2 and V is TRBV5-1; 9 nucleotides agree with TRBD1. The CDR3 has 13 residues. After removal of 6 bases from V and 7 bases from J, the junction contained 4 bases not matched to a gene. Looked up from germline, CDR1 is SGHRS and CDR2 is YFSETQ. CDR3 sequence: CASNPGQGGELFF. The CDR3 DNA follows: TGCGCCAGCAATCCGGGACAGGGCGGGGAGCTGTTTTTT.

This clonotype was picked up a small number of times. A library made for alpha chains picked up this beta chain off target, so its size means little. This chain joins TRBV13 and TRBJ2-3; 10 bases agree with TRBD1. After removal of 1 base from V and 3 bases from J, the junction contained 10 bases not matched to a gene. CDR3 length equals 18 residues. Per germline, CDR1 PRHDT and CDR2 FYEKMQ (reference sequence). CDR3 in DNA: TGTGCCAGCAGCTTAGTTTCGGCTGGACAGGGGGAAACAGATACGCAGTATTTT. Translating it yields CASSLVSAGQGETDTQYF.

At least ten counts were recorded for this clonotype. This beta chain is a stray read from a library made for alpha chains; its abundance is not meaningful. The CDR3 loop is CAIRSRGGPTYEQYF. CDR3 bases: TGTGCCATCAGGTCTAGGGGCGGGCCAACCTACGAGCAGTACTTC. The chain is built from TRBV10-3 and TRBJ2-7; D tentatively fits TRBD1 or TRBD2 (5 bases each). The CDR3 runs to 15 residues. Germline-derived CDR1 and CDR2 are ENHRY and SYGVKD. V was clipped by 6 bases and J by 2 bases, with 17 bases between them.

This clonotype is labeled as medium-sized. A library prepared for alpha chains yielded this beta chain as an off-target read; its size is of little meaning. This chain connects TRBV5-1 to TRBJ2-5; 8 bases map to TRBD1. V was clipped by 4 bases and J by 4 bases; unmatched bases: 12. Looked up from germline, CDR1 is SGHRS and CDR2 is YFSETQ. The CDR3 is 16 residues long. The CDR3 sequence is CASSPGRGQVGETQYF. The DNA for the CDR3 is TGCGCCAGCAGCCCGGGTCGGGGACAGGTGGGAGAGACCCAGTACTTC.

In its sample, this clonotype was seen many times. This beta chain is an off-target read within a library intended for alpha chains, so its frequency means little. The chain carries TRBV20-1 and TRBJ2-1, with D unresolved. CDR3 length: 15 amino acids. Germline CDR1 DFQATT, CDR2 SNEGSKA (reference sequence). Trimming shortened V by 3 bases and J by 1 base, and 13 bases separated the two germline ends. In DNA, the CDR3 is TGCAGTGCTAGGGTTCTTCCTCTATCCTACAATGAGCAGTTCTTC. Its translation: CSARVLPLSYNEQFF.

This clonotype was detected a few times. The size of this beta chain means little, since it is a stray read in a library made for alpha chains. This chain links TRBV27 with TRBJ2-2, with no clear D. V lost 3 bases to trimming and J lost 7 bases, with 9 bases between them. The CDR3 runs to 13 residues. CDR1 and CDR2 (germline): MNHEY, SMNVEV (reference sequence). As DNA, the CDR3 is TGTGCCAGCAGTTTTGGCGTGAACGGGGAGCTGTTTTTT. Translating gives CASSFGVNGELFF.

This clonotype was observed many times. Because the library targeted alpha chains, this beta chain is an off-target read whose size means little. The V and J genes are TRBV30 and TRBJ2-2, with D perhaps TRBD2 (5 bases). Deletions cut 2 bases from V and 5 bases from J, with 6 bases between. Germline V CDR1 and CDR2: GTSNPN, SVGIG (reference sequence). CDR3 length equals 12 residues. The CDR3: CAWSRGTGELFF. The CDR3 nucleotides are TGTGCCTGGAGTCGAGGGACCGGGGAGCTGTTTTTT.

Judged by abundance, this clonotype is medium-sized. Found in a library prepared for alpha chains, this beta chain is an off-target read, and its abundance has little meaning. The chain joins TRBV5-1 to TRBJ2-5; no clear D. CDR1 and CDR2 from the germline V gene are SGHRS and YFSETQ. The ends were cut back, 0 bases at V and 5 bases at J, with 5 bases in the middle. This CDR3 is 12 amino acids long. Here the CDR3 DNA reads TGCGCCAGCAGCTTGGTGGGTGAGACCCAGTACTTC. It translates to CASSLVGETQYF.

Relative to its sample, this clonotype is medium-sized. The library was designed around alpha chains, so this beta chain is a stray read whose abundance carries little weight. The chain is built from TRBV6-5 and TRBJ2-1, with TRBD1 as a possible D gene (7 bases). The germline gives CDR1 MNHEY, CDR2 SVGAGI. This CDR3 has 16 residues. Trimming cost V 2 bases and J 5 bases, with 16 bases left between them. The CDR3 is CASSYPDRDLNNEQFF. The CDR3 coding sequence is TGTGCCAGCAGTTACCCCGACAGGGACTTAAACAATGAGCAGTTCTTC.

This clonotype is labeled medium-sized. Found in a library prepared for alpha chains, this beta chain is an off-target read, and its abundance has little meaning. The V call is TRBV6-1, the J call TRBJ1-1, with TRBD1 matching over 7 bases. V shed 6 bases, J shed 1 base, and the junction held 2 bases outside the gene matches. The CDR3 runs 13 residues. Germline V gene sequence: CDR1 MNHNS, CDR2 SASEGT. The CDR3 DNA follows: TGTGCCAGCAGAAGACAGGGGAACACTGAAGCTTTCTTT. Protein: CASRRQGNTEAFF.

Relative to its sample, this clonotype is medium-sized. Found in a library prepared for alpha chains, this beta chain is an off-target read, and its abundance has little meaning. V usage is TRBV7-2 and J usage is TRBJ1-2, with 12 bases matching TRBD1. CDR1 and CDR2 from the germline V gene are SGHTA and FQGNSA. This CDR3 has 14 amino acids. V gave up 7 bases and J gave up 8 bases; unmatched junction bases: 8. CDR3 DNA: TGTGCCAGCACCCTGGGACAGGGGGCGTTGGGCTACACCTTC. The encoded protein is CASTLGQGALGYTF. The complete variable domain, with remaining parts taken from reference TRBV7-2 and TRBJ1-2, reads GAGVSQSPSNKVTEKGKDVELRCDPISGHTALYWYRQSLGQGLEFLIYFQGNSAPDKSGLPSDRFSAERTGGSVSTLTIQRTQQEDSAVYLCASTLGQGALGYTFGSGTRLTVV.

Relative to its sample, this clonotype is medium-sized (0.01 to 0.1%). For a library built for alpha chains, this beta chain is a stray read; little rests on its size. V gene TRBV7-3 combines with J gene TRBJ2-2, with a weak D call TRBD1 (5 bases). Trimming took 3 bases from V and 2 from J, leaving 10 bases between them. Germline loops: CDR1 SGHTA, CDR2 FQGTGA. The CDR3 consists of 15 residues. The CDR3 DNA sequence: TGTGCCAGCAGCTTCGAAAGGACAAACACCGGGGAGCTGTTTTTT. It encodes CASSFERTNTGELFF.

This clonotype rates as medium-sized. The size of this beta chain means little, since it is a stray read in a library made for alpha chains. V usage is TRBV7-8 and J usage is TRBJ2-2, with a weak D call TRBD1 (5 bases). The germline gives CDR1 SGHVS, CDR2 FQNEAQ. The CDR3 is 14 residues long. V gave up 7 bases and J gave up 0 bases, with 9 bases separating them. In DNA form, the CDR3 reads TGTGCCAGCAAAGGGGCGCCGAACACCGGGGAGCTGTTTTTT. Translated, it gives CASKGAPNTGELFF.

In this sample, this clonotype turned up many times. This beta chain came through as a stray read in a library set up for alpha chains, and its size says little. V gene TRBV9 combines with J gene TRBJ1-1; 7 bases align to TRBD1. Germline loops: CDR1 SGDLS, CDR2 YYNGEE. Trimming took 10 bases from V and 4 from J; bases not matched to a gene: 10. CDR3 length: 13 residues. DNA for the CDR3: TGTGCCTTACAGAAGGGGGCTAGCACTGAAGCTTTCTTT. Translating it yields CALQKGASTEAFF.

This clonotype appeared many times. The library was designed around alpha chains, so this beta chain is a stray read whose abundance carries little weight. J is TRBJ2-3 and V is TRBV11-2; no clear D. Trimming shortened V by 6 bases and J by 3 bases, and 10 bases separated the two germline ends. CDR1 and CDR2 from the germline V gene are SGHAT and FQNNGV. The CDR3 covers 13 residues. Here the CDR3 reads CASRVSATDTQYF. Written as DNA, the CDR3 is TGTGCCAGCAGGGTTTCGGCGACAGATACGCAGTATTTT.

In this sample, this clonotype is medium-sized. Since the library was made to target alpha chains, this beta chain is a stray read and its abundance is not meaningful. The rearrangement links TRBV2 to TRBJ2-1, with 7 bases identical to TRBD2. The length of the CDR3 is 16 residues. Looked up from germline, CDR1 is SNHLY and CDR2 is FYNNEI. The ends lost 4 bases at V and 9 bases at J; junction bases unmatched: 15. In nucleotides, the CDR3 is TGTGCCAGCAGTGTCTTCTCCGGGCGGGAGTACGGTGAGCAGTTCTTC. Its protein is CASSVFSGREYGEQFF. Using reference TRBV2 and TRBJ2-1 for the parts outside the CDR3, the full variable domain is EPEVTQTPSHQVTQMGQEVILRCVPISNHLYFYWYRQILGQKVEFLVSFYNNEISEKSEIFDDQFSVERPDGSNFTLKIRSTKLEDSAMYFCASSVFSGREYGEQFFGPGTRLTVL.

In its sample, this clonotype was seen many times. This beta chain appears as a stray read in a library generated for alpha chains; its size is not informative. The V call is TRBV7-2, the J call TRBJ1-5; no clear D gene. Trimming removed 5 bases from V and 7 bases from J, with 12 bases in between. The CDR3 length is 13 residues. The germline gives CDR1 SGHTA, CDR2 FQGNSA. In DNA, the CDR3 is TGTGCCAGCAGCCCGGAACGAGGACAGCCCCAGCATTTT. It translates to CASSPERGQPQHF. Full variable domain (outside the CDR3, taken from reference TRBV7-2 and TRBJ1-5): GAGVSQSPSNKVTEKGKDVELRCDPISGHTALYWYRQSLGQGLEFLIYFQGNSAPDKSGLPSDRFSAERTGGSVSTLTIQRTQQEDSAVYLCASSPERGQPQHFGDGTRLSIL.

This clonotype was counted many times. Since the library was made to target alpha chains, this beta chain is a stray read and its abundance is not meaningful. V usage is TRBV20-1 and J usage is TRBJ1-6; D perhaps matches TRBD1 (5 bases). The germline V gene encodes CDR1 DFQATT and CDR2 SNEGSKA (reference sequence). V lost 0 bases and J lost 1, with 13 bases in between. The CDR3 is made up of 17 amino acids. CDR3 loop: CSAREAGGGSYNSPLHF. CDR3 sequence (DNA): TGCAGTGCTAGAGAGGCCGGGGGGGGTTCCTATAATTCACCCCTCCACTTT.